The TCR beta chain described here comes from a study of blood T cell repertoires in COVID-19 (dated by TCRdb to 2018 to 2020). Regarding the complete study: Samples from collaborators originated in the United States, Italy and Spain and spanned both the acute and convalescent phases of COVID-19. The dataset comprised deeply sampled blood TCRbeta repertoires from subjects exposed to, actively infected with, or recovered from COVID-19. HLA class I and class II types, where available, came from metadata supplied by the sample provider rather than from assay-based typing. The repertoires were released in a freely available public database intended as a resource for research on the immune response to SARS-CoV-2. The samples were drawn from two sources: the first 160 participants of the ongoing ImmuneRACE study, and 1,254 subjects contributed by 6 global collaborators. Nearly every sample came with metadata listing a de-identified subject ID, COVID-19 status, age in years and sex. The prospective study material was composed of cDNA or gDNA derived from T cells, B-cell-depleted T cells, or PBMCs.

About this clone: The antigen it recognizes is unknown. Base qualities were left out, and no much larger clone turns up one base away.

Collaborating institutions collected whole blood in K2EDTA tubes following their own protocols. For TCRbeta analysis, collaborator samples were shipped as frozen whole blood, as isolated PBMCs, or as DNA extracted from either sample type. Taken from cysteine to phenylalanine, the CDR3 has 14 residues. The read is trimmed to its CDR3 DNA, 42 bases read in frame from base 1. Looking up the germline V gene yields CDR1 MNHEY and CDR2 SVGAGI. Clipping removes 6 bases from V and 1 base from J, with 2 as the unmatched junction base count. The immunoSEQ Assay, a bias-controlled multiplex PCR, was used to amplify TCRbeta CDR3 regions from genomic DNA. As for the original processing: Within the assay, amplification of reference gene primers was used to estimate how many nucleated cells each sample contained. To quantify the absolute abundance of each unique TCRbeta CDR3 rearrangement, sequence reads were collapsed and filtered. For each sample, productive Simpson clonality was calculated as the square root of Simpson's diversity index across productive rearrangements. TCRdb holds this immuneACCESS table with in-frame rearrangements only. Some clones are missing; in checked studies, unresolved V genes explain under half, and the rest has no known cause. V and J calls and clone size are as listed in that table; D and trimming were resolved from the DNA. The sample table shows 150,000 to 200,000 clones, and about 88% are seen once. The ten largest clones capture about a quarter of the sample.

Summary of the overall study and its limitations: The quantity of clinical and demographic metadata differed by source and by participant and was supplied without curation.

Sequencing was done on a sample of peripheral blood. Rearrangement joined TRBV6-5 to TRBJ2-2; 7 of the junction bases match TRBD2. This receptor was taken from a man aged 55 to 70 with acute or convalescent COVID-19. The CDR3 loop reads CASSQRGNTGELFF. The bases read TGTGCCAGCAGCCAGCGGGGGAACACCGGGGAGCTGTTTTTT.